What follows are 20 T cell receptor beta chains derived from one specimen sequenced in a study of T cell responses to AZD1222 COVID-19 vaccine. This table comes from immunoSEQ multiplex PCR, and its TCRdb copy is limited to in-frame clones, with some not included. The sample contains tens of thousands of clones, about 90% of which appear only once. This material consisted of peripheral blood, taken on day 0 of MenACWY control vaccination. Every receptor here comes from an adult in good health.

V usage is TRBV28 and J usage is TRBJ1-5; D remains ambiguous. Germline CDR1 is MDHEN and CDR2 is SYDVKM. Trimming took 3 bases from V and 4 from J, leaving 7 bases between them. The CDR3 runs to 13 residues. DNA for the CDR3: TGTGCCAGCAGTTTCCCCGGTAATCAGCCCCAGCATTTT. Protein product: CASSFPGNQPQHF.

The genes are TRBV24-1 and TRBJ2-1, with 9 nucleotides matching TRBD2. Per the germline V gene, CDR1 is KGHDR and CDR2 is SFDVKD. This CDR3 has 14 amino acids. CDR3 loop: CASREAGGGNEQFF. The CDR3 DNA reads TGTGCAAGTCGGGAGGCGGGAGGGGGGAATGAGCAGTTCTTC.

The chain combines TRBV5-4 with TRBJ1-2; 7 positions match TRBD1. The germline CDR1 and CDR2 sequences are SGHNT and YYREEE (reference sequence). CDR3 size: 16 residues. The V and J ends lost 7 bases and 4 bases, in that order; junction bases with no gene match: 16. CDR3 coding DNA: TGTGCCAGCGCAAGGGCCTTGATAGGGGGCTCCTATGGCTACACCTTC. This translates into CASARALIGGSYGYTF.

This sequence joins TRBV20-1 and TRBJ1-5; D ambiguous. The CDR3 extends over 13 amino acids. Per the germline V gene, CDR1 is DFQATT and CDR2 is SNEGSKA (reference sequence). The V gene lost 3 bases and the J gene lost 3 bases, with 9 bases spanning the gap. For the CDR3, the DNA is TGCAGTGCTAGTACCGGATCCAATCAGCCCCAGCATTTT. Translation: CSASTGSNQPQHF.

This clone showed up just a few times. The chain joins TRBV6-1 to TRBJ2-7, with D maybe TRBD2 (6 bases). The CDR3 sequence is 13 residues long. The V gene's germline CDR1 is MNHNS and CDR2 SASEGT. V lost 0 bases and J 4 bases, leaving 7 bases between the germline ends. CDR3 residues: CASSEARGYEQYF. CDR3 nucleotides: TGTGCCAGCAGTGAAGCGCGGGGTTACGAGCAGTACTTC.

The chain joins TRBV7-2 to TRBJ2-2; TRBD2 aligns across 10 bases. Germline V lookup: CDR1 SGHTA, CDR2 FQGNSA. The CDR3 is 17 residues long. V lost 7 bases to trimming and J lost 4 bases; unmatched junction nucleotides: 12. CDR3: CASNQREGRGPTGELFF. The CDR3 DNA sequence: TGTGCCAGCAACCAGCGGGAGGGCCGAGGCCCCACCGGGGAGCTGTTTTTT.

The chain links TRBV7-2 to TRBJ2-3; D might be TRBD1 (5 bases). The CDR3 consists of 14 residues. CDR1 and CDR2 (germline): SGHTA, FQGNSA. Trimming took off 7 bases at V and 6 bases at J, with 17 bases between the two ends. DNA of the CDR3: TGTGCCAGCAAGCAGGGTTATTCACTGGATACGCAGTATTTT. Its translation is CASKQGYSLDTQYF.

The chain carries TRBV7-6 and TRBJ2-7; 10 bases agree with TRBD2. Germline trimming cut 0 bases from V and 1 base from J; bases unmatched to any gene: 15. CDR3 size: 20 residues. The germline V gene has CDR1 SGHVS and CDR2 FNYEAQ. CDR3 protein: CASSLAPPLASGSFSYEQYF. The DNA of the CDR3 is TGTGCCAGCAGCTTAGCCCCGCCCCTTGCTAGCGGGAGTTTTTCCTACGAGCAGTACTTC.

This clone was found once. V is TRBV6-2 or TRBV6-3 and J is TRBJ1-4, with a possible D match to TRBD1 (5 bases). V was trimmed by 2 bases and J by 2 bases, leaving 12 bases between them. Germline V lookup: CDR1 MNHEY, CDR2 SVGEGT. The CDR3 sequence is 16 residues long. This CDR3 reads CASSYRTAGTNEKLFF. CDR3 DNA sequence: TGTGCCAGCAGTTACCGGACGGCAGGGACTAATGAAAAACTGTTTTTT.

The chain has TRBV2 and TRBJ1-1; D is unresolved. The CDR3 extends over 15 amino acids. V was clipped by 4 bases and J by 0 bases, with 12 bases between them. Germline lookup yields CDR1 SNHLY and CDR2 FYNNEI. The CDR3 protein is CASSVRRVVNTEAFF. DNA of the CDR3: TGTGCCAGCAGTGTCAGGAGGGTTGTGAACACTGAAGCTTTCTTT.

The V gene is TRBV11-2, the J gene TRBJ2-5; D possibly corresponds to TRBD1 (5 bases). Trimming pared 2 bases from V and 4 bases from J, leaving 11 bases between. The CDR3 is made up of 14 amino acids. The V gene's germline CDR1 is SGHAT and CDR2 FQNNGV. Here the CDR3 DNA reads TGTGCCAGCAGCTTACGGCAGGGTCTAGAGACCCAGTACTTC. Translated: CASSLRQGLETQYF.

The chain uses TRBV28 and TRBJ2-7, with D possibly TRBD2 on 5 matching bases. This CDR3 spans 11 amino acids. V lost 6 bases and J lost 5, with 8 bases in between. The V gene's germline CDR1 is MDHEN and CDR2 SYDVKM. CDR3 sequence: CASRVRDEQYF. CDR3 in DNA: TGTGCCAGCAGGGTGAGGGACGAGCAGTACTTC.

The V call is TRBV20-1, the J call TRBJ2-7; D ambiguous. Trimming shortened V by 3 bases and J by 2 bases, and 8 bases separated the two germline ends. CDR3 length equals 12 residues. CDR1 DFQATT and CDR2 SNEGSKA come from the germline V gene (reference sequence). CDR3 protein: CSASITTYEQYF. For the CDR3, the DNA is TGCAGTGCTAGTATTACCACCTACGAGCAGTACTTC.

V and J are TRBV18 and TRBJ2-2; 10 bases align to TRBD2. J gave up 6 bases and V 2 bases, and 0 bases lay outside the gene matches. The CDR3 totals 14 residues. Germline loops: CDR1 KGHSH, CDR2 LQKENI. This CDR3 is CASSPTSGAGELFF. For the CDR3, the DNA is TGTGCCAGCTCACCAACTAGCGGGGCCGGGGAGCTGTTTTTT.

The chain is built from TRBV4-3 and TRBJ1-2, with D possibly TRBD1 on 6 matching bases. The CDR3 is 15 amino acids. Trimming left V 0 bases short and J 7 bases short, with 15 bases between. Germline-derived CDR1 and CDR2 are LGHNA and YSLEER. CDR3 sequence reads: CASSQDWGGLGGYTF. CDR3 in DNA: TGCGCCAGCAGCCAAGATTGGGGGGGCTTGGGTGGCTACACCTTC.

This chain's CDR3 is CASSIPSASGRYEQYF. CDR3 DNA sequence: TGTGCCAGTAGTATACCGTCGGCTAGCGGGAGGTACGAGCAGTACTTC. The chain employs TRBV19 and TRBJ2-7; 11 nucleotides align to TRBD2. The CDR3 has 16 residues. V shed 2 bases and J 4 bases; nucleotides not matched to a gene: 7. Germline values: CDR1 LNHDA, CDR2 SQIVND (reference sequence). The full variable domain, in which reference TRBV19 and TRBJ2-7 provide the parts outside the CDR3, is DGGITQSPKYLFRKEGQNVTLSCEQNLNHDAMYWYRQDPGQGLRLIYYSQIVNDFQKGDIAEGYSVSREKKESFPLTVTSAQKNPTAFYLCASSIPSASGRYEQYFGPGTRLTVT.

This clone showed up just once. The chain uses TRBV6-2 or TRBV6-3 and TRBJ2-5, with D maybe TRBD2 (5 bases). The CDR3 length is 15 residues. V was clipped by 4 bases and J by 7 bases, with 19 bases between them. Per the germline V gene, CDR1 is MNHEY and CDR2 is SVGEGT. The CDR3 protein is CASSSEERKWGTQYF. Here the CDR3 DNA reads TGTGCCAGCAGTTCCGAGGAGCGGAAATGGGGGACCCAGTACTTC.

The chain couples TRBV11-2 to TRBJ2-3; 9 positions agree with TRBD2. Per the germline V gene, CDR1 is SGHAT and CDR2 is FQNNGV. This CDR3 region has 14 residues. Trimming at V came to 5 bases and at J to 14 bases, leaving 14 bases not matched to a gene. The CDR3 bases are TGTGCCAGCAGCCTAGGGACTAGCCAGGGATATCGGTATTTT. As protein: CASSLGTSQGYRYF.

The chain links TRBV5-1 to TRBJ2-4; 11 positions agree with TRBD1. From germline, CDR1 is SGHRS and CDR2 YFSETQ. V shed 5 bases and J 5 bases; nucleotides not matched to a gene: 6. The length of the CDR3 is 15 residues. The CDR3 reads CASSRTGGAENIQYF. CDR3 in DNA: TGCGCCAGCAGTCGGACAGGGGGCGCGGAAAACATTCAGTACTTC.

The rearrangement links TRBV19 to TRBJ2-1; no reliable D call. V lost 8 bases and J 0 bases, leaving 14 bases between the germline ends. Germline V gives CDR1 LNHDA, CDR2 SQIVND (reference sequence). The CDR3 runs to 15 residues. In DNA form, the CDR3 reads TGTGCCAGTCGAACCACCAGGACCTCCTACAATGAGCAGTTCTTC. Amino acid sequence: CASRTTRTSYNEQFF.